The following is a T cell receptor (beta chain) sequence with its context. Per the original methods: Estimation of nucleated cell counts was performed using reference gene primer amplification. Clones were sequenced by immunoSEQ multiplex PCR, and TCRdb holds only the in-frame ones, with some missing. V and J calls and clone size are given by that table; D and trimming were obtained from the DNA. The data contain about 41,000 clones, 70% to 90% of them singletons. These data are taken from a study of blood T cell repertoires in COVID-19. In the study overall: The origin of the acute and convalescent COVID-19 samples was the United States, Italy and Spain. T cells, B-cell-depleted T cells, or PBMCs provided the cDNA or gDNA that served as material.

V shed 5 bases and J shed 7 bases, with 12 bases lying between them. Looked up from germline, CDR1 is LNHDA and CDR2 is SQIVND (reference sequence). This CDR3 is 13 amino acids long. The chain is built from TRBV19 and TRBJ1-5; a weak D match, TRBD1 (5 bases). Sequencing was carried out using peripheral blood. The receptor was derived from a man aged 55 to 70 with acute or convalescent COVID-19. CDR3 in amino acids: CASSLGGGQPQHF. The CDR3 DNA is TGTGCCAGTAGTCTCGGGGGGGGACAGCCCCAGCATTTT.